Presented here are 16 T cell receptor beta chains from one specimen sequenced in a study of T cell changes during pregnancy in multiple sclerosis. Sequencing used immunoSEQ multiplex PCR; TCRdb keeps in-frame clones, though not all of them. The sample records some 22,000 clones, roughly 87% being singletons. The specimen comprised CD8+ T cells from peripheral blood mononuclear cells, sampled after pregnancy. Receptor source: a female donor with multiple sclerosis, enrolled in a pregnancy study.

The rearrangement links TRBV9 to TRBJ2-7; D unresolved. The ends were cut back, 0 bases at V and 6 bases at J, with 10 bases in the middle. Looked up from germline, CDR1 is SGDLS and CDR2 is YYNGEE. There are 13 residues in the CDR3. CDR3: CASSVVSASEQYF. The DNA for the CDR3 is TGTGCCAGCAGCGTAGTGTCAGCTAGCGAGCAGTACTTC.

The CDR3 protein is CASSLALAGSRNEQFF. The CDR3 coding sequence is TGTGCCAGCAGCTTGGCGCTAGCGGGGTCGCGGAATGAGCAGTTCTTC. V usage is TRBV5-6 and J usage is TRBJ2-1, with 9 bases aligning to TRBD2. V dropped 0 bases and J dropped 7; count of bases not matched to a gene: 8. The germline V gene has CDR1 SGHDT and CDR2 YYEEEE. This CDR3 contains 16 residues.

V is TRBV9 and J is TRBJ2-7, with a possible D match to TRBD1 (6 bases). The germline V and J ends were trimmed by 3 bases and 3 bases, with 7 bases remaining between them. Germline CDR1 reads SGDLS; CDR2 reads YYNGEE. This CDR3 comprises 12 residues. This chain's CDR3 is CASSAGDYEQYF. CDR3 coding DNA: TGTGCCAGCAGCGCAGGGGACTACGAGCAGTACTTC.

J is TRBJ2-3 and V is TRBV19, with 7 bases lining up with TRBD1. The CDR3 runs 15 residues. J was trimmed by 7 bases and V by 7 bases; bases with no gene match: 14. Germline V gene data show CDR1 as LNHDA and CDR2 as SQIVND (reference sequence). The CDR3 loop is CASNSRQGAFYTQYF. In DNA, the CDR3 is TGTGCCAGTAACTCCCGACAGGGTGCTTTTTATACGCAGTATTTT.

V and J are TRBV4-3 and TRBJ2-1; TRBD2 agrees at 7 bases. Trimming removed 0 bases from V and 3 bases from J; junction bases left unmatched: 5. Germline values: CDR1 LGHNA, CDR2 YSLEER. This CDR3 is 16 amino acids long. CDR3: CASSQDGLAVYNEQFF. The CDR3 DNA reads as TGCGCCAGCAGCCAAGATGGGCTAGCGGTCTACAATGAGCAGTTCTTC.

V and J are TRBV19 and TRBJ2-7; 11 nucleotides agree with TRBD2. The CDR3 runs 14 residues. In germline, CDR1 is LNHDA, CDR2 SQIVND (reference sequence). V lost 3 bases and J lost 3; bases outside the gene matches: 1. The DNA of the CDR3 is TGTGCCAGTAGTATGGGGACTAGCGGCTACGAGCAGTACTTC. It yields the protein CASSMGTSGYEQYF. The complete variable domain, with remaining parts taken from reference TRBV19 and TRBJ2-7, reads DGGITQSPKYLFRKEGQNVTLSCEQNLNHDAMYWYRQDPGQGLRLIYYSQIVNDFQKGDIAEGYSVSREKKESFPLTVTSAQKNPTAFYLCASSMGTSGYEQYFGPGTRLTVT.

The chain combines TRBV2 with TRBJ1-6; perhaps TRBD1 as D (5 bases). The V and J ends lost 4 bases and 8 bases respectively, with 9 bases between them. Germline CDR1 reads SNHLY; CDR2 reads FYNNEI. This CDR3 has 13 amino acids. The CDR3 reads CASSVLGDSPLHF. The DNA of the CDR3 is TGTGCCAGCAGTGTCTTAGGGGATTCACCCCTCCACTTT.

The chain is built from TRBV19 and TRBJ2-7; TRBD1 aligns across 7 bases. This CDR3 spans 17 amino acids. Germline lookup yields CDR1 LNHDA and CDR2 SQIVND (reference sequence). V shed 5 bases, J shed 0 bases, and the junction held 13 bases outside the gene matches. CDR3 bases: TGTGCCAGTAGTTACCGGGACAGCCTGAAGAGCTCCTACGAGCAGTACTTC. Protein product: CASSYRDSLKSSYEQYF.

This chain connects TRBV2 to TRBJ2-1, with 8 bases fitting TRBD1. This CDR3 comprises 15 residues. J lost 6 bases, V lost 4 bases, and 8 bases had no gene match. In germline, CDR1 is SNHLY, CDR2 FYNNEI. CDR3 protein: CASSGWQGAGNEQFF. The CDR3 coding sequence is TGTGCCAGCAGTGGGTGGCAGGGGGCGGGCAATGAGCAGTTCTTC.

V gene TRBV30 combines with J gene TRBJ2-7; TRBD2 matches 9 bases. Germline V gene data show CDR1 as GTSNPN and CDR2 as SVGIG (reference sequence). The trim removed 0 bases at V and 2 bases at J, leaving 17 bases unmatched. The CDR3 contains 19 residues. The CDR3 loop reads CAWSVRWTSAIETTYEQYF. The DNA for the CDR3 is TGTGCCTGGAGTGTACGTTGGACTAGCGCAATCGAGACCACCTACGAGCAGTACTTC. Complete variable domain (other parts from reference TRBV30 and TRBJ2-7): SQTIHQWPATLVQPVGSPLSLECTVEGTSNPNLYWYRQAAGRGLQLLFYSVGIGQISSEVPQNLSASRPQDRQFILSSKKLLLSDSGFYLCAWSVRWTSAIETTYEQYFGPGTRLTVT.

The chain couples TRBV7-9 to TRBJ2-1; 13 bases align to TRBD2. Losses at the gene ends were 5 bases for V and 8 bases for J; bases not matched to a gene: 9. Germline assignment: CDR1 SEHNR and CDR2 FQNEAQ (reference sequence). The CDR3 has 16 amino acids. CDR3 loop: CASSARTSGSRYEQFF. The DNA for the CDR3 is TGTGCCAGCAGCGCCCGGACTAGCGGGAGTAGATATGAGCAGTTCTTC.

This clone has just one count. The V call is TRBV29-1, the J call TRBJ2-7; D not resolved. Trimming pared 3 bases from V and 0 bases from J, leaving 9 bases between. The germline CDR1 and CDR2 sequences are SQVTM and ANQGSEA. This CDR3 is built from 13 residues. Here the CDR3 reads CSVESPNSYEQYF. CDR3 nucleotides: TGCAGCGTTGAGTCCCCAAACTCCTACGAGCAGTACTTC.

V is TRBV6-6 and J is TRBJ2-7, with D tentatively TRBD2 (5 bases). Germline assignment: CDR1 MNHNY and CDR2 SVGAGI (reference sequence). This CDR3 comprises 14 residues. The V end was cut by 2 bases, the J end by 5 bases, with 13 bases between. The CDR3 is CASSYVGVFNEQYF. DNA for the CDR3: TGTGCCAGCAGTTACGTCGGGGTATTCAACGAGCAGTACTTC.

The chain has TRBV6-5 and TRBJ1-2; D is possibly TRBD1 (6 bases). V dropped 7 bases and J dropped 8 bases, with 20 bases sitting between them. CDR1 and CDR2 from the germline V gene are MNHEY and SVGAGI. The CDR3 is made up of 14 amino acids. CDR3 sequence: CASNLGGQVGGYTF. CDR3 coding DNA: TGTGCCAGCAACCTCGGGGGGCAGGTCGGCGGCTACACCTTC.

The chain couples TRBV28 to TRBJ2-1; the match to TRBD1 covers 10 bases. Unmatched junction bases numbered 5, after V lost 4 bases and J lost 2 bases. Germline V gene sequence: CDR1 MDHEN, CDR2 SYDVKM. The CDR3 is made up of 16 amino acids. The CDR3 DNA reads as TGTGCCAGCAGTTATCCCGGGACAGGGGCCTACAATGAGCAGTTCTTC. Translating it yields CASSYPGTGAYNEQFF.

The V call is TRBV19, the J call TRBJ2-3; 10 bases are a match to TRBD2. CDR3 length equals 16 residues. The V segment lost 5 bases and the J segment 1 base; nucleotides outside the gene matches: 6. CDR1 LNHDA and CDR2 SQIVND come from the germline V gene (reference sequence). The CDR3 is CASSLTGTSGTDTQYF. The CDR3 DNA reads TGTGCCAGTAGTCTTACCGGGACTAGCGGCACAGATACGCAGTATTTT.